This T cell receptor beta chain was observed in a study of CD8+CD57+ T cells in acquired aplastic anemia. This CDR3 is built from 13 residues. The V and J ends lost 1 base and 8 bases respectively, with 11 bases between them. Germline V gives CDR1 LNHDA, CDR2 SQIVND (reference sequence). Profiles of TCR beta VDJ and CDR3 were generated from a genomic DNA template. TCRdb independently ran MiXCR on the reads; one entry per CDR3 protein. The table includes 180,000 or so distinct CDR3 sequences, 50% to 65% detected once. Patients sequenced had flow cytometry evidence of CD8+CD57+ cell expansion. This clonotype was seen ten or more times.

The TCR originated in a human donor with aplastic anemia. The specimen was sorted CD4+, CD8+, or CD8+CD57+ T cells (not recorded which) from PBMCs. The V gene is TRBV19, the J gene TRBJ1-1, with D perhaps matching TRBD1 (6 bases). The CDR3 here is CASSIATGTEAFF. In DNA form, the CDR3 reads TGTGCCAGTAGTATAGCTACCGGGACAGAAGCTTTCTTT.